Detailed here is one T cell receptor beta chain. Per the germline V gene, CDR1 is SGHRS and CDR2 is YFSETQ. The CDR3 totals 15 residues. V was pared by 0 bases and J by 4 bases, with 10 bases between. TCRdb's table, derived via immunoSEQ multiplex PCR, lists solely in-frame clones and lacks some. The repertoire holds some 320,000 clones, with around 90% as singletons. The entry originates in a study of cytomegalovirus exposure and HLA in healthy donors. The sequencing sample was made of PBMCs. This receptor was obtained from a woman aged 30 to 39 in good health and CMV-seropositive. This chain links TRBV5-1 with TRBJ2-2, with D perhaps matching TRBD1 (5 bases). The DNA of the CDR3 is TGCGCCAGCAGCTTGGAGGGCAGGGTCACCGGGGAGCTGTTTTTT. Translated, it gives CASSLEGRVTGELFF.